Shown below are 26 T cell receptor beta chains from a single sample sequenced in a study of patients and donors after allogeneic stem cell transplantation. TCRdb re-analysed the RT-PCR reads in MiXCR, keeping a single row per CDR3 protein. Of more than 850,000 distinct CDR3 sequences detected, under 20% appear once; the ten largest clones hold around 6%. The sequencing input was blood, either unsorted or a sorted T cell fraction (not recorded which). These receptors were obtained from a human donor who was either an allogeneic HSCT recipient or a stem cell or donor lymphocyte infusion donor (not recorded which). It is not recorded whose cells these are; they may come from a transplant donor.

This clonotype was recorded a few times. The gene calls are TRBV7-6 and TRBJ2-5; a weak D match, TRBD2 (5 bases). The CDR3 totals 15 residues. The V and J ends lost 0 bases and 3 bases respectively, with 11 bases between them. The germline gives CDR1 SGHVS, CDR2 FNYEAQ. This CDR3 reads CASSLAWTLKETQYF. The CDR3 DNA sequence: TGTGCCAGCAGCTTAGCGTGGACTCTGAAAGAGACCCAGTACTTC.

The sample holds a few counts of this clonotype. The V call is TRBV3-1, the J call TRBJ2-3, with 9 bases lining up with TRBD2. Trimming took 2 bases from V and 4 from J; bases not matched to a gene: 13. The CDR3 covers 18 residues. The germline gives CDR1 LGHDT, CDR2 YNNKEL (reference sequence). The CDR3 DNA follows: TGTGCCAGCAGCCAAAATAATGGTCGGACTAGCGTCCCAGATACGCAGTATTTT. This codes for CASSQNNGRTSVPDTQYF.

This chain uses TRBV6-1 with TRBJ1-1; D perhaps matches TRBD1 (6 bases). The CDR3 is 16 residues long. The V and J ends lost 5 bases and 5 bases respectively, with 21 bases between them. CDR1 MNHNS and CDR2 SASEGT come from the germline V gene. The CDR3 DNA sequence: TGTGCCAGCAGTCCGACTCGTAGAATCAGGGGAACTGAAGCTTTCTTT. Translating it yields CASSPTRRIRGTEAFF.

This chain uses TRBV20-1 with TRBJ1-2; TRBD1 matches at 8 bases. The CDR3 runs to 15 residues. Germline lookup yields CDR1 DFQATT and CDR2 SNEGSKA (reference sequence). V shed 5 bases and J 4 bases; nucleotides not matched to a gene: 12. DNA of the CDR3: TGCAGTGCTGTTCGAGGACAGGGAGGTTTCTATGGCTACACCTTC. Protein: CSAVRGQGGFYGYTF.

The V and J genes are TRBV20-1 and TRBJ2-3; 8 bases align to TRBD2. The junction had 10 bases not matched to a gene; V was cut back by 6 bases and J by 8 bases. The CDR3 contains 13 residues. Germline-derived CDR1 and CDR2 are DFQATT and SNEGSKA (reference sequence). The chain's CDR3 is CSAGLAGGVTQYF. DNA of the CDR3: TGCAGTGCCGGACTAGCAGGAGGGGTTACGCAGTATTTT.

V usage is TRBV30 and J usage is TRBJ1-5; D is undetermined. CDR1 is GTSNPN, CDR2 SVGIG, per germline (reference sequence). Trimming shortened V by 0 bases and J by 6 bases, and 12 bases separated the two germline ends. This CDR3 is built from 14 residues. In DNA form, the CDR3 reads TGTGCCTGGAGTGTAGAGGGTCGGGGTCAGCCCCAGCATTTT. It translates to CAWSVEGRGQPQHF.

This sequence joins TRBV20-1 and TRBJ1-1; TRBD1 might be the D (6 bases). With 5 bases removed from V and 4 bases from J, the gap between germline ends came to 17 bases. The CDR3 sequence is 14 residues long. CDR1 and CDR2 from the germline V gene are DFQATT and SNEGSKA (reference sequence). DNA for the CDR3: TGCAGTGCTGGCCCGGGGGGCTTGGTCACTGAAGCTTTCTTT. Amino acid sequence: CSAGPGGLVTEAFF.

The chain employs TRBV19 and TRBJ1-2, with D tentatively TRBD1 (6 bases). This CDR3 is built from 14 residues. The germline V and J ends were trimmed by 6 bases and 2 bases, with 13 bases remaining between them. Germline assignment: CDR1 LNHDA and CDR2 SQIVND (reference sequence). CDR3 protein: CASSPKQGNYGYTF. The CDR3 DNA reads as TGTGCCAGTAGCCCCAAACAGGGAAACTATGGCTACACCTTC.

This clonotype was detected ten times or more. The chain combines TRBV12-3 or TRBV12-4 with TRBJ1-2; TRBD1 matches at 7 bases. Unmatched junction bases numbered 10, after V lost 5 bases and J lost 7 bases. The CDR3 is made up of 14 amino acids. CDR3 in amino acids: CASSHTEGAGGYTF. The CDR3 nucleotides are TGTGCCAGCAGTCATACCGAGGGGGCCGGTGGCTACACCTTC.

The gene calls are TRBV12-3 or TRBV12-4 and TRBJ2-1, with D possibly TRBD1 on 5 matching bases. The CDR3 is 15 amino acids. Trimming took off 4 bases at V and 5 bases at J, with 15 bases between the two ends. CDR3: CASSSDITTDNEQFF. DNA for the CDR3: TGTGCCAGCAGTTCCGATATTACGACAGACAATGAGCAGTTCTTC.

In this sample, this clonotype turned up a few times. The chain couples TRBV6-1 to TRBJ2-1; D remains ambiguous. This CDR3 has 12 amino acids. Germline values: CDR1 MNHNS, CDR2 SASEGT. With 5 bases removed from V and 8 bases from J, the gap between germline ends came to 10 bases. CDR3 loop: CASSSLRDEQFF. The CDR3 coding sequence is TGTGCCAGCAGTTCCTTAAGGGATGAGCAGTTCTTC.

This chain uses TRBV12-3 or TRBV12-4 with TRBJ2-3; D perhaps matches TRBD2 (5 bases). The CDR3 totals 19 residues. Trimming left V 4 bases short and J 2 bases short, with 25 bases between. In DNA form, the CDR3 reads TGTGCCAGCAGTTCCCCACTACTAAGGCCAGAGGAGGTCACAGATACGCAGTATTTT. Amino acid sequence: CASSSPLLRPEEVTDTQYF.

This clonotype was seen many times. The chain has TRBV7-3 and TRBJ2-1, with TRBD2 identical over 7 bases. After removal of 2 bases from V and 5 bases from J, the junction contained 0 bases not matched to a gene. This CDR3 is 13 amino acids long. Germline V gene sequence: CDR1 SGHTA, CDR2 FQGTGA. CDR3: CASSLRGDNEQFF. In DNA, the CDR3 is TGTGCCAGCAGCTTACGGGGGGACAATGAGCAGTTCTTC.

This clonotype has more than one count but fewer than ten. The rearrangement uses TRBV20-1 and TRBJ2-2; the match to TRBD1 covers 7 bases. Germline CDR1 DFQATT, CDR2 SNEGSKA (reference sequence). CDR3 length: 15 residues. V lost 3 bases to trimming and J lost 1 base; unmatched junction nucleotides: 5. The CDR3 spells CSARETGRNTGELFF. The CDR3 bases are TGCAGTGCTAGGGAGACAGGGAGGAACACCGGGGAGCTGTTTTTT.

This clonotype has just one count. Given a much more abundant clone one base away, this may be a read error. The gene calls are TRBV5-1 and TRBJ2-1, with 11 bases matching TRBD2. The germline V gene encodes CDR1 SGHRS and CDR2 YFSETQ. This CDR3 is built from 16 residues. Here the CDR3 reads CASSLKGLAAYSEQFF. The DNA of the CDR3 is TGCGCCAGCAGCTTGAAGGGACTAGCGGCCTACAGTGAGCAGTTCTTC.

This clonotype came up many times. DNA for the CDR3: TGCAGTGCTTCGACTAGCGGGGGATGGAATGAGCAGTTCTTC. It specifies CSASTSGGWNEQFF. This chain joins TRBV20-1 and TRBJ2-1; 12 bases are a match to TRBD2. The CDR3 is 14 amino acids. The trim removed 5 bases at V and 7 bases at J, leaving 6 bases unmatched. Germline V gives CDR1 DFQATT, CDR2 SNEGSKA (reference sequence).

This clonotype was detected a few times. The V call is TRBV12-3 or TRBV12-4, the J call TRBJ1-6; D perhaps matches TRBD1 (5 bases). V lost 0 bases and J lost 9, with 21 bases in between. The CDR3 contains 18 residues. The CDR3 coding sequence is TGTGCCAGCAGTTTAGCTAAGGGTAGGGACGTTCCTAGTTCACCCCTCCACTTT. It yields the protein CASSLAKGRDVPSSPLHF.

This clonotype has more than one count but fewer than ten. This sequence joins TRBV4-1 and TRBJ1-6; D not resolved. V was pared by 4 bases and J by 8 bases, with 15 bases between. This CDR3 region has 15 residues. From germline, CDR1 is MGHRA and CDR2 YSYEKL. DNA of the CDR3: TGCGCCAGCAGCCCGCATGCAGCCTCTCATTCACCCCTCCACTTT. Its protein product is CASSPHAASHSPLHF.

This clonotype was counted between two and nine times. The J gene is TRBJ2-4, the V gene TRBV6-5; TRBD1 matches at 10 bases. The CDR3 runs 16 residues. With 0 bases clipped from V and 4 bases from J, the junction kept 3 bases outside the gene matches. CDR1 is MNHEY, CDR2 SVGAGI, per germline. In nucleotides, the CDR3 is TGTGCCAGCAGTTACTCCTGGACAGGGGGTAAAAACATTCAGTACTTC. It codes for CASSYSWTGGKNIQYF.

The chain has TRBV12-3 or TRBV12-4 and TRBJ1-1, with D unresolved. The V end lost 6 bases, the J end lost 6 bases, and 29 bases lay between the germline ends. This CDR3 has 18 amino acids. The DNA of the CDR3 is TGTGCCAGCAGCCGTCCCTTTTATAAGGCGAGCTCTGACGCTGAAGCTTTCTTT. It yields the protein CASSRPFYKASSDAEAFF.

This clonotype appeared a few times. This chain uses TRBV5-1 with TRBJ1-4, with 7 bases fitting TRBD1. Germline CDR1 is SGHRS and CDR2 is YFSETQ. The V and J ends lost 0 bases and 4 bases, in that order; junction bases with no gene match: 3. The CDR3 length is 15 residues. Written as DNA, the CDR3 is TGCGCCAGCAGCTTGGAGGGACAGATTAATGAAAAACTGTTTTTT. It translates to CASSLEGQINEKLFF.

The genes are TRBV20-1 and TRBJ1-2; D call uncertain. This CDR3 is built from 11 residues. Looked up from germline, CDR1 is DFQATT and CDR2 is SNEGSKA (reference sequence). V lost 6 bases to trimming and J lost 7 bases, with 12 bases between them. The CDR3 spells CSAKEGGGYTF. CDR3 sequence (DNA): TGCAGTGCAAAAGAGGGCGGTGGCTACACCTTC.

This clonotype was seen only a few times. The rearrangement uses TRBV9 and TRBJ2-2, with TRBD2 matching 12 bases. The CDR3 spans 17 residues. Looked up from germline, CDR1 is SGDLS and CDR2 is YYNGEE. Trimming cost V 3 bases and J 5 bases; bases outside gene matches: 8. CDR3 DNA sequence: TGTGCCAGCAGCGAGCTAGCGGGAGGGCCTGGGACCGGGGAGCTGTTTTTT. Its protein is CASSELAGGPGTGELFF. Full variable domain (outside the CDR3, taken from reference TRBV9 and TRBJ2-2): DSGVTQTPKHLITATGQRVTLRCSPRSGDLSVYWYQQSLDQGLQFLIQYYNGEERAKGNILERFSAQQFPDLHSELNLSSLELGDSALYFCASSELAGGPGTGELFFGEGSRLTVL.

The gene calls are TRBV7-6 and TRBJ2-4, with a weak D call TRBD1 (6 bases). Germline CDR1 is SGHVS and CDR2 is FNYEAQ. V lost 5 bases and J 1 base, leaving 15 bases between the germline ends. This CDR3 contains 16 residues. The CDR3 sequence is CASSTARGEAKNIQYF. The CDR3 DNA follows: TGTGCCAGCAGCACAGCCAGGGGCGAGGCCAAAAACATTCAGTACTTC.

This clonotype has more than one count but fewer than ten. The CDR3 nucleotides are TGTGCCACCAGCAGAGGGGATAAAGCCGCAACTAATGAAAAACTGTTTTTT. Protein product: CATSRGDKAATNEKLFF. This rearrangement joins TRBV15 to TRBJ1-4; D unresolved. The V and J ends lost 1 base and 0 bases respectively, with 12 bases between them. CDR3 length equals 17 residues. Germline V gene data show CDR1 as LNHNV and CDR2 as YYDKDF (reference sequence).

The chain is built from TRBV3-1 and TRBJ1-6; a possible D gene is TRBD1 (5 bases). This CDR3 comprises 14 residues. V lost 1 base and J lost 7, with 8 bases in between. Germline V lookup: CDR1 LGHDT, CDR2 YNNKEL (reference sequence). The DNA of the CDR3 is TGTGCCAGCAGCCAAGCGGGGCCCAATTCACCCCTCCACTTT. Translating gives CASSQAGPNSPLHF.